These T cell receptor beta chains were read from a single sample in a study of cytomegalovirus exposure and HLA in healthy donors. Profiled with immunoSEQ multiplex PCR; TCRdb holds only in-frame clones, not every one. The profile shows 160,000 or so clones, roughly 91% of them singletons. Source material: PBMCs. The source of these receptors is a man between 18 and 35 years old in good health and CMV-seronegative. CDR3s include the opening cysteine and the closing phenylalanine or tryptophan. The D gene is left open where the match is weak. Size is omitted from some rows. Given values are once, few, many or a class for expanded clones.

CASSSSGGPSYNEQFF,TGTGCCAGCAGCTCAAGCGGGGGACCCTCCTACAATGAGCAGTTCTTC,.,TRBJ2-1,TRBD2,16,TRBV28
CAISESSGIYNEQFF,TGTGCCATCAGTGAGAGTAGCGGGATCTACAATGAGCAGTTCTTC,.,TRBJ2-1,TRBD2,15,TRBV10-3
CSVGGGVSSYEQYF,TGCAGCGTTGGTGGCGGGGTGAGCTCCTACGAGCAGTACTTC,.,TRBJ2-7,.,14,TRBV29-1
CASSPDNSYEQYF,TGTGCCAGCAGCCCGGACAACTCCTACGAGCAGTACTTC,.,TRBJ2-7,.,13,TRBV27
CASSAPDRGRSGELFF,TGTGCCAGCAGCGCCCCCGACAGGGGAAGAAGCGGGGAGCTGTTTTTT,few,TRBJ2-2,TRBD1,16,TRBV7-6
CASSTTGTGGTEAFF,TGTGCCAGCAGCACCACCGGGACAGGGGGCACTGAAGCTTTCTTT,.,TRBJ1-1,TRBD1,15,TRBV7-9
CASSLDLAGRGAETQYF,TGTGCCAGCAGCTTAGATCTAGCGGGGAGAGGGGCAGAGACCCAGTACTTC,.,TRBJ2-5,TRBD2,17,TRBV7-8
CASSEQQGEDYGYTF,TGTGCCAGCAGCGAACAACAGGGTGAGGACTATGGCTACACCTTC,.,TRBJ1-2,.,15,TRBV7-9
CASNLERATYVNGDTEAFF,TGTGCCAGCAACTTGGAGCGGGCAACTTACGTGAATGGGGACACTGAAGCTTTCTTT,.,TRBJ1-1,.,19,TRBV28
CASSLDRTPNYEQYF,TGTGCCAGCAGCTTAGACAGAACTCCAAACTACGAGCAGTACTTC,few,TRBJ2-7,.,15,TRBV5-6
CASRTSGSSYNEQFF,TGCGCCAGCAGGACTAGCGGGAGCTCCTACAATGAGCAGTTCTTC,.,TRBJ2-1,TRBD2,15,TRBV5-1
CASSEAGRNTEAFF,TGTGCCAGCAGTGAAGCGGGGCGGAACACTGAAGCTTTCTTT,few,TRBJ1-1,.,14,TRBV6-1
CASSSTGEYEAFF,TGTGCCAGCTCATCAACAGGGGAGTACGAAGCTTTCTTT,once,TRBJ1-1,TRBD1,13,TRBV18
CATSRAADTQYF,TGTGCCACCAGCAGGGCAGCAGATACGCAGTATTTT,.,TRBJ2-3,.,12,TRBV15
CAISESPDKAGYGYTF,TGTGCCATCAGTGAGTCTCCAGACAAGGCTGGCTATGGCTACACCTTC,.,TRBJ1-2,.,16,TRBV10-3
CASSSSGYGYTF,TGTGCCAGCAGTTCGTCGGGGTATGGCTACACCTTC,.,TRBJ1-2,.,12,TRBV28
CASSFSGAGDEQYF,TGTGCCAGCAGCTTCAGTGGAGCGGGAGACGAGCAGTACTTC,few,TRBJ2-7,TRBD2,14,TRBV11-3
CASMRSSLDEKLFF,TGTGCCAGCATGAGGAGTTCTCTGGATGAAAAACTGTTTTTT,.,TRBJ1-4,.,14,TRBV27
CASSRLVGSTDTQYF,TGCGCCAGCAGCCGTCTAGTCGGTAGCACAGATACGCAGTATTTT,.,TRBJ2-3,.,15,TRBV4-3
CASSFRAYNEQFF,TGTGCCAGCAGCTTCCGCGCCTACAATGAGCAGTTCTTC,.,TRBJ2-1,.,13,TRBV5-4
CASSPRQGKDEKLFF,TGTGCCAGCAGTCCTAGACAGGGAAAGGATGAAAAACTGTTTTTT,.,TRBJ1-4,TRBD1,15,TRBV6-5
CASSSTGNTGELFF,TGTGCCAGCAGCTCCACAGGGAACACCGGGGAGCTGTTTTTT,few,TRBJ2-2,.,14,TRBV7-2
CSVDRGAEAFF,TGCAGCGTTGACCGGGGGGCAGAAGCTTTCTTT,.,TRBJ1-1,.,11,TRBV29-1
CASSIHNRGDIQYF,TGTGCCAGTAGTATTCACAACCGGGGAGACATTCAGTACTTC,.,TRBJ2-4,.,14,TRBV19
CASSRDRGLYGYTF,TGTGCCAGCAGTCGCGACAGGGGCCTCTATGGCTACACCTTC,.,TRBJ1-2,TRBD1,14,TRBV28
CASSLGYSSTDTQYF,TGTGCCAGCAGCTTAGGCTACTCTAGCACAGATACGCAGTATTTT,.,TRBJ2-3,.,15,TRBV7-9
CASSLGGPYNEQFF,TGCGCCAGCAGCTTGGGTGGGCCCTACAATGAGCAGTTCTTC,.,TRBJ2-1,.,14,TRBV5-1
CASSLAVGSSYEQYF,TGTGCCAGCAGCTTAGCAGTGGGGAGCTCCTACGAGCAGTACTTC,.,TRBJ2-7,.,15,TRBV7-2
CASSVFSYEQYF,TGTGCCAGCAGCGTCTTCTCCTACGAGCAGTACTTC,.,TRBJ2-7,.,12,TRBV28
CASSFPSGTGDGYTF,TGTGCCAGCAGTTTCCCGTCCGGGACAGGGGATGGCTACACCTTC,.,TRBJ1-2,TRBD1,15,TRBV28
CASSHGQGRDTEAFF,TGTGCCAGCAGCCACGGACAGGGCCGGGACACTGAAGCTTTCTTT,.,TRBJ1-1,TRBD1,15,TRBV7-9
CAGLGQGNTGELFF,TGTGCCGGCCTTGGGCAGGGCAACACCGGGGAGCTGTTTTTT,.,TRBJ2-2,.,14,TRBV6-6
CASSLLAGGAYEQYF,TGTGCCAGCAGCTTACTAGCGGGAGGGGCCTACGAGCAGTACTTC,.,TRBJ2-7,TRBD2,15,TRBV7-8
CASSAKGRTNTGELFF,TGCGCCAGCAGCGCGAAGGGGCGGACGAACACCGGGGAGCTGTTTTTT,.,TRBJ2-2,.,16,TRBV4-1
CASSLQAGGNDLAGELFF,TGCGCCAGCAGCCTGCAGGCCGGAGGGAATGATCTCGCCGGGGAGCTGTTTTTT,.,TRBJ2-2,.,18,TRBV4-1
CASSLDFPGANVLTF,TGTGCCAGCAGTTTAGACTTCCCTGGGGCCAACGTCCTGACTTTC,.,TRBJ2-6,.,15,TRBV27
CASSPFSSPLHF,TGTGCCAGCAGCCCTTTTTCCTCACCCCTCCACTTT,.,TRBJ1-6,.,12,TRBV11-2
CASSFSILRTEAFF,TGTGCCAGCAGTTTCTCGATCCTACGGACTGAAGCTTTCTTT,.,TRBJ1-1,.,14,TRBV28
CAISPGLYSNQPQHF,TGTGCCATCAGCCCGGGTTTGTATAGCAATCAGCCCCAGCATTTT,.,TRBJ1-5,.,15,TRBV10-3
CASTLGGQPQETQYF,TGTGCCAGCACCCTAGGGGGACAGCCCCAAGAGACCCAGTACTTC,.,TRBJ2-5,TRBD1,15,TRBV7-6
CASSLEVDQPQHF,TGTGCCAGCAGCTTGGAAGTAGATCAGCCCCAGCATTTT,.,TRBJ1-5,.,13,TRBV5-4
CASSPRLAGVDTQYF,TGTGCCAGCAGTCCCCGACTAGCGGGAGTAGATACGCAGTATTTT,.,TRBJ2-3,TRBD2,15,TRBV28
CASSQEIASGEQFF,TGCGCCAGCAGCCAAGAAATTGCTAGCGGGGAGCAGTTCTTC,.,TRBJ2-1,TRBD2,14,TRBV4-3
CASPGHNNSPLHF,TGTGCCTCCCCGGGACACAATAATTCACCCCTCCACTTT,.,TRBJ1-6,.,13,TRBV30
CASFKRTRGQGEKLFF,TGTGCCAGCTTTAAAAGAACAAGGGGTCAGGGTGAAAAACTGTTTTTT,.,TRBJ1-4,.,16,TRBV5-4
CASSPGQGGVGELFF,TGCGCCAGCAGCCCTGGACAGGGGGGTGTCGGGGAGCTGTTTTTT,once,TRBJ2-2,TRBD1,15,TRBV4-3
CASQQQSNQPQHF,TGTGCCAGCCAGCAACAGAGCAATCAGCCCCAGCATTTT,once,TRBJ1-5,.,13,TRBV28
CASSPRPWQISGSYEQFF,TGTGCCAGCAGTCCCCGCCCTTGGCAGATTAGCGGGAGTTATGAGCAGTTCTTC,once,TRBJ2-1,TRBD2,18,TRBV27
CASSPPGEVGEKLFF,TGTGCCAGCTCACCACCCGGGGAGGTGGGGGAAAAACTGTTTTTT,.,TRBJ1-4,.,15,TRBV18
CASSQGDYSDEQFF,TGCGCCAGCAGTCAAGGGGATTACAGCGATGAGCAGTTCTTC,.,TRBJ2-1,.,14,TRBV5-1
CASSSGSGWEQFF,TGTGCTAGCAGCTCGGGGTCCGGCTGGGAGCAGTTCTTC,.,TRBJ2-1,.,13,TRBV7-7
CASSWPGGTGDGYTF,TGCGCCAGCAGCTGGCCGGGGGGGACAGGGGATGGCTACACCTTC,.,TRBJ1-2,TRBD1,15,TRBV5-1
CASLISSIMNTEAFF,TGTGCCAGCCTGATATCTAGTATTATGAACACTGAAGCTTTCTTT,.,TRBJ1-1,.,15,TRBV2